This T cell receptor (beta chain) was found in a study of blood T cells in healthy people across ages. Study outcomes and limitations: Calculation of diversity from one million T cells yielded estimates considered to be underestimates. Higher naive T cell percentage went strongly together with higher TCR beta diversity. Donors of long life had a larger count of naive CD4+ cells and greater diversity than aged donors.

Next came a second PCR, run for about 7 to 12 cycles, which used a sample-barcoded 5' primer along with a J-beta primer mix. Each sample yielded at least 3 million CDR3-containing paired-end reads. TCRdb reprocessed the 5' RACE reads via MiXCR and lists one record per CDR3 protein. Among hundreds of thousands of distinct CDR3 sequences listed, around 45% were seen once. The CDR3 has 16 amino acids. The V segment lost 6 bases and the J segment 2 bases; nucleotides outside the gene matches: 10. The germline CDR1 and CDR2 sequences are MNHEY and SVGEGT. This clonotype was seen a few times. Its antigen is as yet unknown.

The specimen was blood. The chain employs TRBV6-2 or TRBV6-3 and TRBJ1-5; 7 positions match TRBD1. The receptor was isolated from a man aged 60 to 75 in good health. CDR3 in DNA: TGTGCCAGCAGCGACACAGGGGCGGGAGGCAATCAGCCCCAGCATTTT. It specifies CASSDTGAGGNQPQHF.